Listed below are T cell receptor beta chains from one sample, sequenced in a study of blood T cell repertoires in COVID-19. TCRdb's copy holds only in-frame clones and misses some; the assay was immunoSEQ multiplex PCR. The sample shows 470,000 or so clones, 70% to 90% of them seen only once. What was sequenced was peripheral blood. These TCRs come from a human donor in a cohort sampled during active COVID-19. Each CDR3 is given with its conserved first and last residue. The D gene is left open where the match is weak. Size is stated for part of the rows, as once, few or many counts, or as a class when the clone is expanded.

CDR3nt	CDR3aa	j_gene	v_gene	abundance	len	d_gene
TGCAGCGTGGGACTAGCGGGGGCTACATTTGGTGAGCAGTACTTC	CSVGLAGATFGEQYF	TRBJ2-7	TRBV29-1	-	15	TRBD2
TGTGCCAGCAGTCCCGGGGGGTTCTCCTACGAGCAGTACTTC	CASSPGGFSYEQYF	TRBJ2-7	TRBV28	-	14	TRBD2
TGTGCCAGCAGCTTAGAACTCGGTCCGGGAGGCTACACCTTC	CASSLELGPGGYTF	TRBJ1-2	TRBV11-1	-	14	-
TGTGCCAGCAGGCCGACGGGGGGGGACGTGACCCAGTACTTC	CASRPTGGDVTQYF	TRBJ2-5	TRBV2	-	14	TRBD2
TGCGCCAGCAGCTTCGGACAGCCTAACACTGAAGCTTTCTTT	CASSFGQPNTEAFF	TRBJ1-1	TRBV5-1	-	14	-
TGTGCCAGCAGTCCGCCCCGAACCGGACAGGGTCGTCCCAGGGTCTATGGCTACACCTTC	CASSPPRTGQGRPRVYGYTF	TRBJ1-2	TRBV28	-	20	TRBD1
TGTGCCAGCAGTTACCGGGACAGAGCCTACGAGCAGTACTTC	CASSYRDRAYEQYF	TRBJ2-7	TRBV6-2/TRBV6-3	-	14	TRBD1
TGCGCCAGCAGCCAAGATGGGGCGGGGAATTCACCCCTCCACTTT	CASSQDGAGNSPLHF	TRBJ1-6	TRBV4-1	once	15	-
TGTGCCAGCAGCGGAAAGGGGGCAGGGGAGAGCTATGGCTACACCTTC	CASSGKGAGESYGYTF	TRBJ1-2	TRBV5-8	-	16	TRBD1
TGTGCCAGCAGCTTCGGCGGCGGGAGTTCCACCGGGGAGCTGTTTTTT	CASSFGGGSSTGELFF	TRBJ2-2	TRBV5-4	-	16	TRBD2
TGTGCCAGCACTCCGCGGGCGGGTGAGCAGTACTTC	CASTPRAGEQYF	TRBJ2-7	TRBV12-3/TRBV12-4	-	12	-
TGTGCCAGCAGCTCCGATGGGGGGGAACACTACAATGAGCAGTTCTTC	CASSSDGGEHYNEQFF	TRBJ2-1	TRBV7-2	-	16	TRBD2
TGTGCCAGCAGCAACTTACGGGACAGGCGGGAACACTATGGCTACACCTTC	CASSNLRDRREHYGYTF	TRBJ1-2	TRBV5-4	-	17	TRBD1
TGTGCCAGCAGCTTAGACGGCGGGAGATCCTACGAGCAGTACTTC	CASSLDGGRSYEQYF	TRBJ2-7	TRBV7-2	once	15	TRBD2
TGCGCCAGCAGCCCCTCTACTACCTACAATGAGCAGTTCTTC	CASSPSTTYNEQFF	TRBJ2-1	TRBV5-1	-	14	-
TGTGCCAGTAGCGGACAGGGGACCCCCCAGCCCCAGCATTTT	CASSGQGTPQPQHF	TRBJ1-5	TRBV19	once	14	TRBD1
TGTGCCAGCAGCTCCGGGACAGGGCAGCCCCAGCATTTT	CASSSGTGQPQHF	TRBJ1-5	TRBV5-4	few	13	TRBD1
TGTGCCAGCAAGCATTCCGAGAACACTGAAGCTTTCTTT	CASKHSENTEAFF	TRBJ1-1	TRBV6-5	-	13	-
TGTGCCAGCAGCCTAGGACAGGGGGCAAGGGATGAGCAGTTCTTC	CASSLGQGARDEQFF	TRBJ2-1	TRBV7-9	-	15	TRBD1
TGTGCCAGCAGCTTTGGGGGGATAGGGGCTGAAGCTTTCTTT	CASSFGGIGAEAFF	TRBJ1-1	TRBV3-1/TRBV3-2	-	14	-
TGTGCCAGCAGTCCCTCCCAGTTATCTGGAAACACCATATATTTT	CASSPSQLSGNTIYF	TRBJ1-3	TRBV6-5	-	15	-
TGTGCCAGCAGCTCCGGGACTAGCGGGAGACAAGAGACCCAGTACTTC	CASSSGTSGRQETQYF	TRBJ2-5	TRBV7-8	once	16	TRBD2
TGCGCCAGCAGTGAGGCATTACCCGGAGTAGCCAAAAACATTCAGTACTTC	CASSEALPGVAKNIQYF	TRBJ2-4	TRBV10-1	-	17	-
TGCGCCGGAGGACTGTACTTAGCCAAAAACATTCAGTACTTC	CAGGLYLAKNIQYF	TRBJ2-4	TRBV5-1	-	14	-
TGTGCCAGCAGTGACGGTAGCGGCACAGATACGCAGTATTTT	CASSDGSGTDTQYF	TRBJ2-3	TRBV2	-	14	-
TGCGCCAGCAGCCCGGACAGGGCCTACGAGCAGTACTTC	CASSPDRAYEQYF	TRBJ2-7	TRBV5-1	-	13	TRBD1
TGTGCCGCAGTTGCGGGAGATACCTACAATGAGCAGTTCTTC	CAAVAGDTYNEQFF	TRBJ2-1	TRBV7-9	-	14	TRBD2
TGTGCCAGCAGTTATTCCGGGATCGATGGCTACACCTTC	CASSYSGIDGYTF	TRBJ1-2	TRBV6-2/TRBV6-3	-	13	-
TGTGCCATCAGCGGGACTAGCGGAAGCACAGATACGCAGTATTTT	CAISGTSGSTDTQYF	TRBJ2-3	TRBV10-3	-	15	TRBD2
TGTGCCATAGCAGGGAAGGACTATGGCTACACCTTC	CAIAGKDYGYTF	TRBJ1-2	TRBV2	-	12	-
TGTGCCAGCACCACCACCATTAAGGACAGGGGGCACCACGAGCAGTACTTC	CASTTTIKDRGHHEQYF	TRBJ2-7	TRBV28	few	17	TRBD1
TGTGCCAGCAGCTTACCGGTCCGGGGGAACACTGAAGCTTTCTTT	CASSLPVRGNTEAFF	TRBJ1-1	TRBV13	medium-sized	15	-
TGTGCCAGCAGCGTACGGGGTTGGTCACCCCTCCACTTT	CASSVRGWSPLHF	TRBJ1-6	TRBV9	once	13	-
TGTGCTAGCAGCTGGAGGGGAGGACGACAAGAGACCCAGTACTTC	CASSWRGGRQETQYF	TRBJ2-5	TRBV7-7	-	15	-
TGTGCCAGCAGCGTAGCGGGACCGATCAATGAGCAGTTCTTC	CASSVAGPINEQFF	TRBJ2-1	TRBV27	-	14	TRBD2
TGTGCCACCAGCAGAGATTCCGAACTAGCGGTCATAGATACGCAGTATTTT	CATSRDSELAVIDTQYF	TRBJ2-3	TRBV15	-	17	TRBD2
TGTGCCAGCAGCTTAATGACAGGGAACACCGGGGAGCTGTTTTTT	CASSLMTGNTGELFF	TRBJ2-2	TRBV11-2	-	15	-
TGTGCCAGCAGTGATGAAAGGGGGACCAACATAAGAAACACCATATATTTT	CASSDERGTNIRNTIYF	TRBJ1-3	TRBV2	once	17	-